The 6 T cell receptor beta chains below all came from one sample that was sequenced in a study of T cell repertoires in aging, cancer and after chemotherapy. TCR beta rearrangements were amplified from peripheral blood genomic DNA. Multiplex touch-down PCR with TRB-A/B primers amplified rearranged V-D-J TRB sequences. A single record per CDR3 protein comes from TCRdb applying MiXCR to the multiplex PCR reads. Found here are under 3,500 distinct CDR3 sequences, around 35% of them singletons; the top ten hold roughly 69%. Sequencing was carried out using blood. These receptors all come from a human donor with a solid tumor.

The chain carries TRBV5-1 and TRBJ2-2; weak D call: TRBD1 (5 bases). The V and J ends lost 2 bases and 1 base respectively, with 6 bases between them. The CDR3 extends over 14 amino acids. The germline CDR1 and CDR2 sequences are SGHRS and YFSETQ. The CDR3 is CASSFQGNTGELFF. The CDR3 DNA reads TGCGCCAGCAGCTTCCAGGGGAACACCGGGGAGCTGTTTTTT.

This clonotype was counted between two and nine times. This chain connects TRBV6-5 to TRBJ2-7, with D uncertain. This CDR3 contains 16 residues. V gave up 6 bases and J gave up 2 bases, with 20 bases separating them. The germline V gene encodes CDR1 MNHEY and CDR2 SVGAGI. The CDR3 bases are TGTGCCAGCAGCACTTTACGTCTTGCAGGTCCCTACGAGCAGTACTTC. Its protein is CASSTLRLAGPYEQYF.

A few counts support this clonotype. The V and J genes are TRBV7-2 and TRBJ1-5, with TRBD1 matching over 9 bases. The germline CDR1 and CDR2 sequences are SGHTA and FQGNSA. The CDR3 is made up of 15 amino acids. V gave up 4 bases and J gave up 6 bases; unmatched junction bases: 7. The CDR3 region has the DNA TGTGCCAGCAGCTCGGACAGGGGTTGGGGTCAGCCCCAGCATTTT. Translating gives CASSSDRGWGQPQHF.

This clonotype is judged medium-sized. V usage is TRBV29-1 and J usage is TRBJ1-2; TRBD1 is a possible D gene (5 bases). V was cut by 7 bases and J by 8 bases, with 17 bases left in between. Germline values: CDR1 SQVTM, CDR2 ANQGSEA. The CDR3 sequence is 12 residues long. CDR3 protein: CSASDGAWGYTF. DNA for the CDR3: TGCAGCGCCTCAGATGGGGCTTGGGGCTACACCTTC.

The chain has TRBV23-1 and TRBJ1-5, with D possibly matching TRBD1 (5 bases). TRBV23-1 belongs to the ORF category, with a function that is uncertain. Trimming pared 6 bases from V and 7 bases from J, leaving 13 bases between. This CDR3 spans 13 amino acids. The CDR3 spells CASRPGEEQPQHF. The DNA of the CDR3 is TGCGCCAGCAGGCCGGGGGAAGAGCAGCCCCAGCATTTT.

J is TRBJ1-2 and V is TRBV5-4, with 8 bases lining up with TRBD1. Looked up from germline, CDR1 is SGHNT and CDR2 is YYREEE (reference sequence). Germline trimming cut 3 bases from V and 6 bases from J; bases unmatched to any gene: 10. This CDR3 has 15 residues. The CDR3 sequence: CASSSPQTGVNGYTF. DNA for the CDR3: TGTGCCAGCAGCTCCCCCCAGACAGGGGTAAATGGCTACACCTTC.